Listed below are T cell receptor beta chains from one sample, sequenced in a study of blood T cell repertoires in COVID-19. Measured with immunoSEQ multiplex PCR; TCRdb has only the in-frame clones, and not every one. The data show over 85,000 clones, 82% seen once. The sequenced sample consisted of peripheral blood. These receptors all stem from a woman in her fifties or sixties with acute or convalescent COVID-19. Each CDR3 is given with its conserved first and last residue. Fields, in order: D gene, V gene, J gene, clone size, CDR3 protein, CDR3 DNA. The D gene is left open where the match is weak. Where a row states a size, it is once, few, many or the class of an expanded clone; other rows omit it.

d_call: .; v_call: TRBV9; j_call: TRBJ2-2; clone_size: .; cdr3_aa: CASSVVRGGGELFF; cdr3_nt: TGTGCCAGCAGCGTAGTCAGGGGCGGCGGGGAGCTGTTTTTT
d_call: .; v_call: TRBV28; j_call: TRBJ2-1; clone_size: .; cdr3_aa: CASSLDGSSYNEQFF; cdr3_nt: TGTGCCAGCAGTTTAGACGGGAGCTCCTACAATGAGCAGTTCTTC
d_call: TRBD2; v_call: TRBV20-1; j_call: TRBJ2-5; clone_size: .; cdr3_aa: CSASSGGIEETQYF; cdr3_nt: TGCAGTGCAAGTAGCGGGGGAATTGAAGAGACCCAGTACTTC
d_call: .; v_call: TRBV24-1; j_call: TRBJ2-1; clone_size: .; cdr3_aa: CATSDSGAYNEQFF; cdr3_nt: TGTGCCACCAGTGATTCGGGGGCCTACAATGAGCAGTTCTTC
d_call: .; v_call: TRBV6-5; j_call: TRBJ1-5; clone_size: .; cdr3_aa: CASGTLSNQPQHF; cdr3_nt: TGTGCCAGCGGGACTCTAAGCAATCAGCCCCAGCATTTT
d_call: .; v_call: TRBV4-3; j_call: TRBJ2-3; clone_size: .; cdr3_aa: CASSLRRTTPLRLDTQYF; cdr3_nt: TGCGCCAGCAGCCTCCGGAGGACTACACCCCTAAGATTAGATACGCAGTATTTT
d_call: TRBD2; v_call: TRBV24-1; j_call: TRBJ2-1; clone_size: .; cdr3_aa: CATSRDYIYNEQFF; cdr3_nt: TGTGCCACCAGTAGGGACTATATCTACAATGAGCAGTTCTTC
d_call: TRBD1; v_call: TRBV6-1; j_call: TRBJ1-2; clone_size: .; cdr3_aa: CASTPGGYGYTF; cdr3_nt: TGTGCCAGCACCCCAGGGGGCTATGGCTACACCTTC
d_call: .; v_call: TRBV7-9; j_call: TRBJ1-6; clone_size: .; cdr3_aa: CASSLAAAPYSPLHF; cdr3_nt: TGTGCCAGCAGCTTAGCAGCGGCCCCGTATTCACCCCTCCACTTT
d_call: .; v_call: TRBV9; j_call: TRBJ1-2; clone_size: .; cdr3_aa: CASSVATRGYGYTF; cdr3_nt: TGTGCCAGCAGCGTAGCTACGAGAGGCTATGGCTACACCTTC
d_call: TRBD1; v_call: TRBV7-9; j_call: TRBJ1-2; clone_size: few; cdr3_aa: CASSRHTGTGGYTF; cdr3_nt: TGTGCCAGCAGCCGCCACACCGGGACAGGGGGCTACACCTTC
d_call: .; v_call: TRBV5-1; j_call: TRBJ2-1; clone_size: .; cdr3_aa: CASRIDAANEQFF; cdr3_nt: TGCGCCAGCAGGATCGACGCAGCGAATGAGCAGTTCTTC
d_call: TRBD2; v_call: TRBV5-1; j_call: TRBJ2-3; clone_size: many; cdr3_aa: CASSEEGLAVGKEYF; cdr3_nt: TGCGCCAGCAGCGAGGAGGGGCTAGCGGTGGGAAAGGAGTATTTT
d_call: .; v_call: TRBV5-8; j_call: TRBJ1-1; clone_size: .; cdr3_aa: CASSLGWSRATEAFF; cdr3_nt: TGTGCCAGCAGCTTGGGTTGGTCCAGGGCCACTGAAGCTTTCTTT
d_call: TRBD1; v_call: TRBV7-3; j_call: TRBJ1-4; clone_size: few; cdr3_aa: CASSLRGQGEKLFF; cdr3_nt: TGTGCCAGCAGCTTACGGGGACAGGGCGAAAAACTGTTTTTT
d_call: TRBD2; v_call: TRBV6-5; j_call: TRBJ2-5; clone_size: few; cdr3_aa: CASSHGASGETQYF; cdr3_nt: TGTGCCAGCAGTCACGGGGCTAGCGGAGAGACCCAGTACTTC
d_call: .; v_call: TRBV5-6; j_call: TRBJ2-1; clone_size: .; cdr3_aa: CASSLPGLSNEQFF; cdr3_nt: TGTGCCAGCAGCTTACCCGGGTTAAGCAATGAGCAGTTCTTC
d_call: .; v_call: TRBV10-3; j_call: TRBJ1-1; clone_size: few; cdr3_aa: CAISESSGVDTEAFF; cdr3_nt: TGTGCCATCAGTGAGTCGTCAGGGGTGGACACTGAAGCTTTCTTT
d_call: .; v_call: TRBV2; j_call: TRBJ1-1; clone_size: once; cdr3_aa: CASGREGQAFF; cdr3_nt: TGTGCCAGTGGGAGGGAAGGGCAAGCTTTCTTT
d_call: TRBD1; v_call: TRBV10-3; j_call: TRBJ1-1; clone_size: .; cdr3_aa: CAISRDSRNTEAFF; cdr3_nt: TGTGCCATCAGTCGGGACAGTCGGAACACTGAAGCTTTCTTT
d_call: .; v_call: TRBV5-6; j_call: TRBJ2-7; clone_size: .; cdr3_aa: CASSLVLRGSYEQYF; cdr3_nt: TGTGCCAGCAGCTTGGTCCTCAGAGGGTCCTACGAGCAGTACTTC
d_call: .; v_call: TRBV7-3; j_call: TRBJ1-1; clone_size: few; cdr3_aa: CASTPGEGPPAFF; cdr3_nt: TGTGCCAGCACCCCAGGGGAGGGGCCGCCGGCTTTCTTT
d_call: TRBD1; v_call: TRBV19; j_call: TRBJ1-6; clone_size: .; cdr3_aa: CASSIGQGAHSPLHF; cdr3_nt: TGTGCCAGTAGTATAGGACAGGGTGCTCATTCACCCCTCCACTTT
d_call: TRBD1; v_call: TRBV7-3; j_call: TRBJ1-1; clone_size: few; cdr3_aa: CASSSDRDTEAFF; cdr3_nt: TGTGCCAGCAGCTCTGACAGGGACACTGAAGCTTTCTTT